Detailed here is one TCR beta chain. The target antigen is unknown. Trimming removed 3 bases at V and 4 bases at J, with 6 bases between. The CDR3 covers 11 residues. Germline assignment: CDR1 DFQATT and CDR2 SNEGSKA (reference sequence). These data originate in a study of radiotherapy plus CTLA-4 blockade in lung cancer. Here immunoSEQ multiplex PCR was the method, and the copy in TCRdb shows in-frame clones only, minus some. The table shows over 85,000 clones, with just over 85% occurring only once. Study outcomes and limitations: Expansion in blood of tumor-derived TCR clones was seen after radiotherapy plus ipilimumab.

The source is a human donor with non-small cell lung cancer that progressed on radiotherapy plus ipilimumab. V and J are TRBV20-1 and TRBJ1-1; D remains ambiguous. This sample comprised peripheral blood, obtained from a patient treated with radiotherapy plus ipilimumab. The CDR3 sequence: CSARVSTEAFF. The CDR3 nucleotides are TGCAGTGCTAGGGTGAGCACTGAAGCTTTCTTT.